A single sample is the source of the 13 T cell receptor beta chains below, sequenced in a study of T cells expressing NK-cell markers. TCRdb derives one entry per CDR3 protein from the 5' RACE reads, leaving out DNA. The ten most abundant clones cover about 4% of a sample with about 260,000 distinct CDR3 sequences. Sequences were obtained from blood T cells: a sorted CD56 or NKG2C T cell subset, CD4+ or CD8+ T cells, or bulk PBMC T cells (not recorded which). The origin of the receptors is a woman aged 18 to 69 in good health.

V is TRBV10-3 and J is TRBJ1-2. The germline V gene encodes CDR1 ENHRY and CDR2 SYGVKD. The CDR3 covers 11 residues. CDR3 sequence reads: CAISESLGYTF.

The rearrangement uses TRBV20-1 and TRBJ2-2; TCRdb picks TRBD1, but there is no DNA to check that call. The germline V gene has CDR1 DFQATT and CDR2 SNEGSKA (reference sequence). The CDR3 contains 15 residues. CDR3 sequence reads: CSARDWDRGYGELFF.

The rearrangement uses TRBV6-5 and TRBJ2-5; TCRdb lists TRBD1, though no DNA is available to test this call. The length of the CDR3 is 17 residues. The germline V gene encodes CDR1 MNHEY and CDR2 SVGAGI. The CDR3 here is CASSYPRAGSRQETQYF.

This rearrangement joins TRBV5-1 to TRBJ1-2; absent DNA, TCRdb's TRBD1 call cannot be checked. The CDR3 totals 14 residues. Germline CDR1 reads SGHRS; CDR2 reads YFSETQ. CDR3 loop: CASSRGQGAPQRIF.

The chain couples TRBV6-1 to TRBJ1-5. Germline values: CDR1 MNHNS, CDR2 SASEGT. This CDR3 is 15 amino acids long. The CDR3 here is CASIPGRIGNQPQHF.

The rearrangement uses TRBV7-9 and TRBJ2-3; TCRdb picks TRBD1, but there is no DNA to check that call. Germline V gene lookup returns CDR1 SEHNR and CDR2 FQNEAQ (reference sequence). The CDR3 is made up of 17 amino acids. CDR3 sequence reads: CASSTRGQGASKNTQYF.

The CDR3 sequence is CASSQVTIGSDSYNEQFF. V gene TRBV4-3 combines with J gene TRBJ2-1; TCRdb calls TRBD2, which cannot be checked without DNA. Per germline, CDR1 LGHNA and CDR2 YSLEER. The CDR3 has 18 residues.

The rearrangement uses TRBV15 and TRBJ2-7; the TRBD1 assignment by TCRdb is unverifiable without DNA. Looked up from germline, CDR1 is LNHNV and CDR2 is YYDKDF (reference sequence). CDR3 length equals 16 residues. CDR3 residues: CATSNRAGQGSYEQYF.

The rearrangement links TRBV7-9 to TRBJ1-5. CDR1 is SEHNR and CDR2 is FQNEAQ in the germline V gene (reference sequence). The CDR3 is 14 residues long. The CDR3 loop reads CASSLAQENQPQHF.

V gene TRBV6-6 combines with J gene TRBJ1-1. Germline assignment: CDR1 MNHNY and CDR2 SVGAGI (reference sequence). This CDR3 contains 12 residues. The CDR3 sequence is CASSYSGLEAFF.

The chain employs TRBV15 and TRBJ2-7; TCRdb gives TRBD2 as the D gene, but with no DNA this cannot be confirmed. The CDR3 is 13 amino acids. Germline V gene data show CDR1 as LNHNV and CDR2 as YYDKDF (reference sequence). The CDR3 here is CATSPRGAYEQYF.

The chain is built from TRBV13 and TRBJ2-3; there is no DNA to check the TCRdb D call of TRBD1. Germline CDR1 reads PRHDT; CDR2 reads FYEKMQ (reference sequence). The CDR3 spans 15 residues. The CDR3 spells CASSLYRGLGDTQYF.

This chain links TRBV20-1 with TRBJ2-3; absent DNA, TCRdb's TRBD1 call cannot be checked. The CDR3 extends over 13 amino acids. Looked up from germline, CDR1 is DFQATT and CDR2 is SNEGSKA (reference sequence). CDR3 loop: CSARGRGPDTQYF.